This T cell receptor (beta chain) was captured by sequencing in a study of blood T cell repertoires in COVID-19. About the research overall: Material from acute and convalescent COVID-19 was sourced from the United States, Italy and Spain. Sample material is recorded as cDNA or gDNA derived from T cells, B-cell-depleted T cells, or PBMCs.

Source study methods: Reference gene primer amplification gave estimated nucleated cell counts. Clones were sequenced by immunoSEQ multiplex PCR, and TCRdb holds only the in-frame ones, with some missing. V and J calls plus clone size are reproduced from that table; the DNA served to infer D and trimming. The sample comprises 300,000 or so clones, roughly nine tenths of which are singletons, and roughly 2.9% rests with the top ten. Seattle enrolled patients during active infection and tracked them longitudinally. This CDR3 region has 14 residues. Per the germline V gene, CDR1 is MNHEY and CDR2 is SMNVEV (reference sequence). The V end was cut by 2 bases, the J end by 1 base, with 8 bases between.

The clonotype was recovered from a woman in her 30s with COVID-19, enrolled during active disease. Sample: peripheral blood. This chain uses TRBV27 with TRBJ1-1, with D uncertain. The CDR3 loop is CASSLLAANTEAFF. In DNA form, the CDR3 reads TGTGCCAGCAGTTTACTGGCGGCGAACACTGAAGCTTTCTTT.